The 11 T cell receptor beta chains reported below all come from one sample, sequenced in a study of blood T cell repertoires in COVID-19. The method was immunoSEQ multiplex PCR; TCRdb's version includes in-frame clones alone and lacks a portion of them. The sample has approximately 220,000 clones; 80% are singletons. Sequenced input: PBMCs or T cells enriched from blood (not recorded which). The receptors here all came from a woman in her forties with acute COVID-19.

The sample holds one count of this clone. This chain joins TRBV11-2 and TRBJ1-2; TRBD1 might be the D (5 bases). V lost 4 bases to trimming and J lost 4 bases, with 10 bases between them. Germline loops: CDR1 SGHAT, CDR2 FQNNGV. The length of the CDR3 is 13 residues. DNA for the CDR3: TGTGCCAGCAGCTCAGGGCTTTTCTATGGCTACACCTTC. It is translated as CASSSGLFYGYTF. Looking up the rest from reference TRBV11-2 and TRBJ1-2 gives the full variable domain: EAGVAQSPRYKIIEKRQSVAFWCNPISGHATLYWYQQILGQGPKLLIQFQNNGVVDDSQLPKDRFSAERLKGVDSTLKIQPAKLEDSAVYLCASSSGLFYGYTFGSGTRLTVV.

The rearrangement links TRBV6-1 to TRBJ1-4; D call uncertain. Trimming pared 3 bases from V and 0 bases from J, leaving 5 bases between. Germline CDR1 reads MNHNS; CDR2 reads SASEGT. This CDR3 is 14 amino acids long. CDR3 in DNA: TGTGCCAGCAGTGAGAGATCAACTAATGAAAAACTGTTTTTT. This gives the protein CASSERSTNEKLFF.

The chain combines TRBV5-1 with TRBJ2-2; D uncertain. CDR1 SGHRS and CDR2 YFSETQ come from the germline V gene. The ends were cut back, 3 bases at V and 1 base at J, with 10 bases in the middle. This CDR3 has 15 residues. In DNA form, the CDR3 reads TGCGCCAGCAGCTCTATGACGGGGAACACCGGGGAGCTGTTTTTT. This encodes CASSSMTGNTGELFF.

The chain carries TRBV11-2 and TRBJ2-5; a possible D gene is TRBD1 (6 bases). The CDR3 contains 15 residues. V shed 1 base and J shed 2 bases, with 11 bases lying between them. Germline CDR1 SGHAT, CDR2 FQNNGV. The CDR3 spells CASSLGGQEQETQYF. The CDR3 DNA reads as TGTGCCAGCAGCTTAGGGGGACAAGAACAAGAGACCCAGTACTTC.

The J gene is TRBJ2-7, the V gene TRBV28; no clear D. V dropped 5 bases and J dropped 2 bases, with 13 bases sitting between them. The CDR3 sequence is 14 residues long. Germline V CDR1 and CDR2: MDHEN, SYDVKM. The CDR3 DNA is TGTGCCAGCAGTCTCACAGATCCAACCTACGAGCAGTACTTC. It encodes CASSLTDPTYEQYF.

The gene calls are TRBV5-4 and TRBJ1-3, with TRBD1 identical over 9 bases. This CDR3 is 16 amino acids long. CDR1 and CDR2 from the germline V gene are SGHNT and YYREEE (reference sequence). V lost 3 bases to trimming and J lost 1 base; unmatched junction nucleotides: 5. This CDR3 is CASSSGQGRSGNTIYF. The CDR3 DNA reads as TGTGCCAGCAGCTCGGGACAGGGACGGTCTGGAAACACCATATATTTT.

The V and J genes are TRBV28 and TRBJ1-1, with 9 positions matching TRBD1. The CDR3 spans 14 residues. Germline CDR1 is MDHEN and CDR2 is SYDVKM. V lost 2 bases to trimming and J lost 6 bases; unmatched junction nucleotides: 4. The CDR3 loop reads CASSLLGQGSEAFF. CDR3 nucleotide sequence: TGTGCCAGCAGTTTACTGGGACAGGGCTCTGAAGCTTTCTTT.

The V call is TRBV27, the J call TRBJ1-1; weak D call: TRBD1 (5 bases). The germline V gene encodes CDR1 MNHEY and CDR2 SMNVEV (reference sequence). V lost 6 bases and J lost 4, with 15 bases in between. The CDR3 totals 14 residues. The CDR3 loop reads CASRSSGVGTEAFF. The CDR3 coding sequence is TGTGCCAGCAGATCCTCGGGGGTGGGCACTGAAGCTTTCTTT.

The chain recombines TRBV7-9 with TRBJ2-7; possible D gene TRBD2, 5 bases. Trimming stripped 0 bases from V and 5 bases from J, with 14 bases between. Looked up from germline, CDR1 is SEHNR and CDR2 is FQNEAQ (reference sequence). The CDR3 has 15 amino acids. CDR3 DNA: TGTGCCAGCAGCTTAGCGGACTCCATCATGGACGAGCAGTACTTC. It encodes CASSLADSIMDEQYF. The complete variable domain, with remaining parts taken from reference TRBV7-9 and TRBJ2-7, reads DTGVSQNPRHKITKRGQNVTFRCDPISEHNRLYWYRQTLGQGPEFLTYFQNEAQLEKSRLLSDRFSAERPKGSFSTLEIQRTEQGDSAMYLCASSLADSIMDEQYFGPGTRLTVT.

The chain joins TRBV28 to TRBJ1-2; TRBD1 might be the D (6 bases). Trimming removed 2 bases from V and 7 bases from J, with 11 bases in between. CDR3 length: 13 residues. Germline V gene sequence: CDR1 MDHEN, CDR2 SYDVKM. CDR3 in DNA: TGTGCCAGCAGTTTAACTCAGGGGACTGGCTACACCTTC. Amino acid sequence: CASSLTQGTGYTF.

The gene calls are TRBV2 and TRBJ2-2, with 12 bases lining up with TRBD2. CDR3 length equals 16 residues. V lost 3 bases and J lost 5; bases outside the gene matches: 4. Germline CDR1 SNHLY, CDR2 FYNNEI. CDR3 amino acids: CASSETSGSPTGELFF. CDR3 in DNA: TGTGCCAGCAGTGAGACTAGCGGGAGTCCGACCGGGGAGCTGTTTTTT. Variable domain in full (rest from reference TRBV2 and TRBJ2-2): EPEVTQTPSHQVTQMGQEVILRCVPISNHLYFYWYRQILGQKVEFLVSFYNNEISEKSEIFDDQFSVERPDGSNFTLKIRSTKLEDSAMYFCASSETSGSPTGELFFGEGSRLTVL.